The clone carrying this TCR beta chain was counted at least ten times. The entry originates in a study of HIV-infected patients and healthy controls. Using its own MiXCR run on the 5' RACE reads, TCRdb lists one record per CDR3 protein. Among around 62,000 distinct CDR3 sequences, about a fifth were seen once, and the ten largest hold 1.4%. The sample consisted of CD4+ T cells from blood. The TCR originated in a human donor in good health.

The CDR3: CASSPGARGYTF. CDR3 coding DNA: TGTGCCAGCAGCCCCGGGGCGAGGGGCTACACCTTC. This chain connects TRBV3-1 to TRBJ1-2; possible D gene TRBD1, 5 bases. Trimming stripped 4 bases from V and 8 bases from J, with 11 bases between. CDR1 is LGHDT, CDR2 YNNKEL, per germline (reference sequence). The CDR3 length is 12 residues. Drawing the rest from reference TRBV3-1 and TRBJ1-2, the complete variable domain is DTAVSQTPKYLVTQMGNDKSIKCEQNLGHDTMYWYKQDSKKFLKIMFSYNNKELIINETVPNRFSPKSPDKAHLNLHINSLELGDSAVYFCASSPGARGYTFGSGTRLTVV.